Listed below are T cell receptor beta chains from one sample, sequenced in a study of tumor-infiltrating lymphocytes in primary liver carcinoma. TCRdb reprocessed the multiplex PCR reads with MiXCR, giving one entry per CDR3 protein. Of hundreds of thousands of distinct CDR3 sequences listed, more than 55% were seen once; the top ten hold approximately 15%. Sequencing was performed on peripheral blood. The receptor set was obtained from a woman aged 25 to 39 with primary liver carcinoma and hepatitis B virus infection. The CDR3 runs from the conserved cysteine through the conserved F or W. The D gene is left open where the match is weak. A clone size is listed for some rows: how often the clone was seen (once, few, many), or a class if it is expanded.

V,size,J,D,DNA,CDR3
TRBV6-2/TRBV6-3,-,TRBJ2-7,TRBD2,TGTGCCAGCAGTACTAGCGGGAGGGCCTGCGAGCAGTACTTC,CASSTSGRACEQYF
TRBV29-1,many,TRBJ2-5,TRBD2,TGCAGCTATTTAGCGGGAGGAAGCGAGACCCAGTACTTC,CSYLAGGSETQYF
TRBV6-1,-,TRBJ1-2,-,TGTGCCAGCAGTGACGGGGCTAGGCATGGCTACGCCTTC,CASSDGARHGYAF
TRBV5-6,-,TRBJ2-7,TRBD2,TGTGCCAGCACCTTGGCGGGAGGCTTTTGGGAGCAGTACTTC,CASTLAGGFWEQYF
TRBV11-2,-,TRBJ2-7,-,TGTGCCAGCAGCTTTTATAGCGGGGACAGCGAGCAGTACTTC,CASSFYSGDSEQYF
TRBV6-6,-,TRBJ1-6,TRBD1,TGTGCCAGCAGTGCGGGACAGGGGGCGCGGTCCTATAATTCACCCCTCCACTTT,CASSAGQGARSYNSPLHF
TRBV29-1,many,TRBJ2-7,-,TGCAGCGTTACGCGAGAGACCTACGAGCAGTACTTC,CSVTRETYEQYF
TRBV28,once,TRBJ1-4,-,TGTGCCAGCAGCCCTTTGCCCGACAGTTCTAATGAAAAACTGTTTTTT,CASSPLPDSSNEKLFF
TRBV21-1,-,TRBJ2-5,-,TGTGCCAGCAGCTTTACTAGCGGGACCCCCCAAGAGACCCAGTACTTC,CASSFTSGTPQETQYF
TRBV11-2,-,TRBJ2-2,-,TGTGCCAGCAGCTTAGGAATAGCACGTATCGGGGAGCTGTTTTTT,CASSLGIARIGELFF
TRBV29-1,many,TRBJ2-5,TRBD2,TGCAGCGTTGAAGGGACTAGCGGGAAACAAGAGACCCAGTACTTC,CSVEGTSGKQETQYF
TRBV4-1,-,TRBJ1-2,TRBD1,TGCGCCAGCAGGCAAGATGGGGGTAACAGGGGAGTTGAGAACTATGGCTACACCTTC,CASRQDGGNRGVENYGYTF